This entry lists 10 T cell receptor beta chains sequenced from one sample in a study of CD8 T cells in ankylosing spondylitis. TCRdb independently ran MiXCR on the 5' RACE reads; one entry per CDR3 protein. Of 29,000 or so distinct CDR3 sequences listed, roughly 5.3% are singletons. Sequenced: blood, either unsorted or a sorted T cell fraction (not recorded which). All receptors derive from a female donor with ankylosing spondylitis or in good health (not recorded which).

The chain carries TRBV9 and TRBJ1-4; D call uncertain. V dropped 2 bases and J dropped 4 bases, with 6 bases sitting between them. Germline V CDR1 and CDR2: SGDLS, YYNGEE. The CDR3 length is 13 residues. The CDR3 is CASSVGVNEKLFF. The DNA of the CDR3 is TGTGCCAGCAGCGTCGGGGTTAATGAAAAACTGTTTTTT.

This clonotype was seen repeatedly, ten times or more. The chain carries TRBV9 and TRBJ1-3, with no clear D. CDR3 size: 17 residues. V was trimmed by 0 bases and J by 0 bases, leaving 13 bases between them. The germline CDR1 and CDR2 sequences are SGDLS and YYNGEE. The CDR3, as DNA: TGTGCCAGCAGCGTAGATGGCAGACCTAGCTCTGGAAACACCATATATTTT. Protein: CASSVDGRPSSGNTIYF.

In its sample, this clonotype was seen many times. The chain joins TRBV9 to TRBJ1-3; D call uncertain. The germline V and J ends were trimmed by 0 bases and 0 bases, with 4 bases remaining between them. Germline V gene lookup returns CDR1 SGDLS and CDR2 YYNGEE. This CDR3 region has 14 residues. The CDR3 protein is CASSVGSSGNTIYF. The DNA for the CDR3 is TGTGCCAGCAGCGTAGGAAGCTCTGGAAACACCATATATTTT.

In this sample, this clonotype turned up many times. V is TRBV9 and J is TRBJ1-1; maybe TRBD1 (5 bases). Trimming left V 0 bases short and J 4 bases short, with 13 bases between. This CDR3 contains 15 residues. Germline-derived CDR1 and CDR2 are SGDLS and YYNGEE. CDR3 sequence reads: CASSVEGQGGTEAFF. CDR3 DNA: TGTGCCAGCAGCGTAGAGGGCCAGGGAGGCACTGAAGCTTTCTTT.

This clonotype was detected a few times. The CDR3 DNA is TGTGCCAGCAGCGTAGATGCGGGAACTGGGGCCAACGTCCTGACTTTC. As protein: CASSVDAGTGANVLTF. The chain employs TRBV9 and TRBJ2-6, with a tentative D call TRBD2 (6 bases). The germline gives CDR1 SGDLS, CDR2 YYNGEE. The CDR3 is made up of 16 amino acids. Deletions cut 0 bases from V and 2 bases from J, with 9 bases between.

This clonotype was recorded at least ten times. The chain employs TRBV9 and TRBJ2-1; 7 bases map to TRBD2. CDR3 size: 14 residues. V shed 0 bases and J 5 bases; nucleotides not matched to a gene: 2. Looked up from germline, CDR1 is SGDLS and CDR2 is YYNGEE. The CDR3 DNA sequence: TGTGCCAGCAGCGTAGGCGGACTAGACAATGAGCAGTTCTTC. It yields the protein CASSVGGLDNEQFF.

This clonotype was seen only a few times. CDR3 nucleotides: TGTGCCAGCAGCGTTCTAGGACAGGGGGTCAGCACCGGGGAGCTGTTTTTT. It specifies CASSVLGQGVSTGELFF. The chain joins TRBV9 to TRBJ2-2, with 10 bases aligning to TRBD1. Per germline, CDR1 SGDLS and CDR2 YYNGEE. The J segment lost 4 bases and the V segment lost 2 bases, leaving 8 bases of the junction unmatched. The CDR3 consists of 17 residues.

This clonotype is judged medium-sized. The rearrangement uses TRBV9 and TRBJ1-2; no clear D gene. The CDR3 has 14 amino acids. Looked up from germline, CDR1 is SGDLS and CDR2 is YYNGEE. The V end lost 4 bases, the J end lost 0 bases, and 10 bases lay between the germline ends. The CDR3 nucleotides are TGTGCCAGCAGCTCGCGGACCGCTAACTATGGCTACACCTTC. Translating it yields CASSSRTANYGYTF.

By share of the sample, this clonotype is medium-sized. The V and J genes are TRBV9 and TRBJ1-4; D call uncertain. The germline V and J ends were trimmed by 2 bases and 4 bases, with 15 bases remaining between them. The CDR3 length is 16 residues. The germline CDR1 and CDR2 sequences are SGDLS and YYNGEE. As DNA, the CDR3 is TGTGCCAGCAGCGTTGGTCACGAGAACCATAATGAAAAACTGTTTTTT. The encoded protein is CASSVGHENHNEKLFF.

This clonotype came up many times. V gene TRBV9 combines with J gene TRBJ2-3, with TRBD2 as a possible D gene (5 bases). This CDR3 contains 15 residues. Germline lookup yields CDR1 SGDLS and CDR2 YYNGEE. V was pared by 0 bases and J by 1 base, with 9 bases between. CDR3: CASSVAGVGTDTQYF. The CDR3 bases are TGTGCCAGCAGCGTAGCCGGGGTGGGCACAGATACGCAGTATTTT.